One and the same sample provided the 24 T cell receptor beta chains below, sequenced in a study of shared clonotypes between healthy human individuals. Produced via immunoSEQ multiplex PCR; TCRdb's table is partial and in-frame only. The table records a few million clones, approximately 94% of them present only once. Sequenced material: naive CD4+ T cells sorted from blood. As for subset: CD45RA+ positively selected. These receptors all stem from a man between 18 and 35 years old in good health.

This sequence joins TRBV11-2 and TRBJ2-6; D might be TRBD1 (6 bases). The ends were cut back, 0 bases at V and 1 base at J, with 10 bases in the middle. The CDR3 is 17 amino acids. The germline gives CDR1 SGHAT, CDR2 FQNNGV. CDR3 sequence: CASSLDQGRSGANVLTF. The CDR3 coding sequence is TGTGCCAGCAGCTTAGATCAGGGGCGGTCTGGGGCCAACGTCCTGACTTTC.

This clone was detected once. The V gene is TRBV2, the J gene TRBJ1-6; 11 bases are shared with TRBD1. V lost 7 bases and J lost 13; bases outside the gene matches: 9. CDR1 is SNHLY, CDR2 FYNNEI, per germline. This CDR3 is built from 14 residues. The CDR3 loop reads CASTLRTGGSPLHF. CDR3 coding DNA: TGTGCCAGCACTCTGAGGACAGGGGGCTCGCCCCTCCACTTT. The full variable domain, in which reference TRBV2 and TRBJ1-6 provide the parts outside the CDR3, is EPEVTQTPSHQVTQMGQEVILRCVPISNHLYFYWYRQILGQKVEFLVSFYNNEISEKSEIFDDQFSVERPDGSNFTLKIRSTKLEDSAMYFCASTLRTGGSPLHFGNGTRLTVT.

This rearrangement joins TRBV10-1 to TRBJ2-5; no definite D call. Deletions cut 0 bases from V and 1 base from J, with 9 bases between. This CDR3 contains 15 residues. CDR1 is WNHNN, CDR2 SYGVQD, per germline (reference sequence). CDR3 protein: CASSESIRIQETQYF. DNA for the CDR3: TGCGCCAGCAGTGAGTCGATCCGGATCCAAGAGACCCAGTACTTC.

The chain recombines TRBV29-1 with TRBJ1-1; D is undetermined. The CDR3 is 13 residues long. Germline CDR1 and CDR2: SQVTM and ANQGSEA. V lost 5 bases and J lost 4, with 14 bases in between. The CDR3 sequence: CSVYTSLGTEAFF. Written as DNA, the CDR3 is TGCAGCGTTTATACAAGTCTCGGCACTGAAGCTTTCTTT.

Regarding this clone: This same CDR3 is encoded by further DNA sequences in the sample. This chain uses TRBV18 with TRBJ1-6, with 9 nucleotides matching TRBD1. The CDR3 consists of 15 residues. V lost 3 bases and J lost 7; bases outside the gene matches: 4. CDR1 KGHSH and CDR2 LQKENI come from the germline V gene. CDR3 amino acids: CASSPRQGGNSPLHF. The CDR3 DNA is TGTGCCAGCTCACCTCGACAGGGGGGAAATTCACCCCTCCACTTT.

This chain connects TRBV11-2 to TRBJ2-1; the match to TRBD2 covers 12 bases. The germline V gene has CDR1 SGHAT and CDR2 FQNNGV. Trimming took 3 bases from V and 6 from J; bases not matched to a gene: 9. The CDR3 is 17 residues long. CDR3 in amino acids: CASSLPPSSGGANEQFF. CDR3 in DNA: TGTGCCAGCAGCTTGCCCCCTTCTAGCGGGGGGGCCAATGAGCAGTTCTTC.

CDR3 protein: CASSFDRAYNEKLFF. The CDR3 DNA follows: TGTGCCAGCAGTTTTGACAGGGCGTATAATGAAAAACTGTTTTTT. The J gene is TRBJ1-4, the V gene TRBV2; 7 bases fit TRBD1. J lost 4 bases, V lost 5 bases, and 7 bases had no gene match. Germline values: CDR1 SNHLY, CDR2 FYNNEI. The CDR3 consists of 15 residues.

This CDR3 is CAATGAQETQYF. The CDR3 DNA is TGTGCCGCAACAGGGGCCCAAGAGACCCAGTACTTC. V usage is TRBV6-6 and J usage is TRBJ2-5, with 7 positions matching TRBD1. The germline CDR1 and CDR2 sequences are MNHNY and SVGAGI (reference sequence). The J segment lost 1 base and the V segment lost 11 bases, leaving 4 bases of the junction unmatched. This CDR3 is 12 amino acids long.

To note about this clone: Other DNA sequences in this sample translate to the same CDR3. This chain uses TRBV30 with TRBJ2-7, with D perhaps TRBD2 (5 bases). Germline V gives CDR1 GTSNPN, CDR2 SVGIG (reference sequence). This CDR3 region has 14 residues. The V and J ends lost 0 bases and 4 bases respectively, with 13 bases between them. The CDR3 region is CAWSVPGKVYEQYF. The CDR3 DNA reads as TGTGCCTGGAGTGTACCCGGGAAGGTATACGAGCAGTACTTC.

This chain uses TRBV6-4 with TRBJ2-2, with D perhaps TRBD2 (6 bases). Trimming pared 6 bases from V and 0 bases from J, leaving 11 bases between. Germline assignment: CDR1 MRHNA and CDR2 SNTAGT. This CDR3 is 15 amino acids long. The CDR3 DNA reads as TGTGCCAGCAGAGGAGGGCCTTCGAACACCGGGGAGCTGTTTTTT. It codes for CASRGGPSNTGELFF.

The chain combines TRBV6-5 with TRBJ1-6, with a tentative D call TRBD1 (6 bases). Germline lookup yields CDR1 MNHEY and CDR2 SVGAGI. V lost 7 bases and J lost 9, with 16 bases in between. The CDR3 consists of 14 residues. Here the CDR3 DNA reads TGTGCCAGCACGTGGGGGCCCTCCGGTTCACCCCTCCACTTT. Its protein is CASTWGPSGSPLHF.

CDR3 nucleotide sequence: TGTGCCAGCATTCGGCGAGGGGTGGAGACCCAGTACTTC. Protein: CASIRRGVETQYF. V is TRBV6-1 and J is TRBJ2-5; D may match TRBD1 or TRBD2 (5 bases each). The CDR3 has 13 residues. Germline CDR1 reads MNHNS; CDR2 reads SASEGT. V lost 7 bases, J lost 5 bases, and 14 bases lay in between.

J is TRBJ1-5 and V is TRBV6-4, with a weak D call TRBD1 (5 bases). V was shortened by 2 bases and J by 0 bases, with 14 bases between the two germline ends. CDR1 and CDR2 (germline): MRHNA, SNTAGT. This CDR3 is built from 17 residues. CDR3 in DNA: TGTGCCAGCAGTGACGCCAGGGACGCAATTAGCAATCAGCCCCAGCATTTT. It is translated as CASSDARDAISNQPQHF.

The V gene is TRBV5-1, the J gene TRBJ1-2; tentatively, D is TRBD1 (6 bases). V lost 0 bases to trimming and J lost 6 bases, with 9 bases between them. Germline V gives CDR1 SGHRS, CDR2 YFSETQ. CDR3 length equals 13 residues. This chain's CDR3 is CASSLDRQDGYTF. The CDR3 region has the DNA TGCGCCAGCAGCTTGGACCGACAGGATGGCTACACCTTC.

There are a few counts of this clone. This chain uses TRBV7-9 with TRBJ2-1; 8 nucleotides line up with TRBD1. J gave up 7 bases and V 5 bases, and 7 bases lay outside the gene matches. The germline V gene encodes CDR1 SEHNR and CDR2 FQNEAQ (reference sequence). This CDR3 has 14 residues. CDR3 DNA: TGTGCCAGCAGCCTCGACAGGGGCCAGAATGAGCAGTTCTTC. It translates to CASSLDRGQNEQFF.

This clone was observed once. The chain uses TRBV30 and TRBJ2-3; 10 bases fit TRBD2. The CDR3 length is 14 residues. Germline values: CDR1 GTSNPN, CDR2 SVGIG (reference sequence). The V and J ends lost 4 bases and 2 bases, in that order; junction bases with no gene match: 3. CDR3 nucleotide sequence: TGTGCCTGGAATCTAGCGGGAGTCACAGATACGCAGTATTTT. It codes for CAWNLAGVTDTQYF. The whole variable domain, remainder taken from reference TRBV30 and TRBJ2-3, is SQTIHQWPATLVQPVGSPLSLECTVEGTSNPNLYWYRQAAGRGLQLLFYSVGIGQISSEVPQNLSASRPQDRQFILSSKKLLLSDSGFYLCAWNLAGVTDTQYFGPGTRLTVL.

The chain links TRBV9 to TRBJ1-1; D might be TRBD1 (5 bases). V lost 4 bases and J lost 2, with 12 bases in between. The V gene's germline CDR1 is SGDLS and CDR2 YYNGEE. CDR3 length equals 14 residues. This CDR3 is CASSPNGQNTEAFF. The DNA of the CDR3 is TGTGCCAGCAGCCCCAACGGACAAAACACTGAAGCTTTCTTT.

The chain combines TRBV6-5 with TRBJ2-2; D is uncertain. Trimming removed 6 bases from V and 4 bases from J, with 12 bases in between. CDR1 is MNHEY and CDR2 is SVGAGI in the germline V gene. The CDR3 extends over 14 amino acids. The CDR3 reads CASSTEVGTGELFF. DNA for the CDR3: TGTGCCAGCAGCACCGAGGTGGGCACCGGGGAGCTGTTTTTT.

The CDR3 nucleotides read TGTGCCAGTAGTATAGGACAAGTAGGCGAACTGTTTTTT. Its translation: CASSIGQVGELFF. The chain uses TRBV19 and TRBJ1-4, with unresolved D. Trimming left V 1 base short and J 12 bases short, with 12 bases between. The CDR3 extends over 13 amino acids. Germline-derived CDR1 and CDR2 are LNHDA and SQIVND (reference sequence). Based on the CDR3 plus reference TRBV19 and TRBJ1-4, the full variable domain is DGGITQSPKYLFRKEGQNVTLSCEQNLNHDAMYWYRQDPGQGLRLIYYSQIVNDFQKGDIAEGYSVSREKKESFPLTVTSAQKNPTAFYLCASSIGQVGELFFGSGTQLSVL.

The V and J genes are TRBV2 and TRBJ2-6; TRBD2 matches 7 bases. Per germline, CDR1 SNHLY and CDR2 FYNNEI. CDR3 size: 17 residues. With V trimmed by 8 bases and J by 2 bases, 12 bases remained unmatched. The CDR3 protein is CASVDGRAFPGANVLTF. The CDR3 DNA sequence: TGTGCCAGCGTTGATGGGAGGGCATTTCCTGGGGCCAACGTCCTGACTTTC. The whole variable domain, filled in from reference TRBV2 and TRBJ2-6, reads EPEVTQTPSHQVTQMGQEVILRCVPISNHLYFYWYRQILGQKVEFLVSFYNNEISEKSEIFDDQFSVERPDGSNFTLKIRSTKLEDSAMYFCASVDGRAFPGANVLTFGAGSRLTVL.

V usage is TRBV4-1 and J usage is TRBJ2-7; either TRBD1 or TRBD2 may fit D (5 bases each). The CDR3 is 15 amino acids. Trimming shortened V by 4 bases and J by 2 bases, and 15 bases separated the two germline ends. Germline assignment: CDR1 MGHRA and CDR2 YSYEKL. As DNA, the CDR3 is TGCGCCAGCAGCCTCCGGGACGGACCAACCTACGAGCAGTACTTC. Amino acid sequence: CASSLRDGPTYEQYF.

The V and J genes are TRBV4-3 and TRBJ1-6; D perhaps matches TRBD1 (5 bases). The CDR3 is 15 amino acids. CDR1 and CDR2 from the germline V gene are LGHNA and YSLEER. Trimming took 0 bases from V and 4 from J, leaving 7 bases between them. Here the CDR3 DNA reads TGCGCCAGCAGCCAAGATACAGGTTATAATTCACCCCTCCACTTT. Protein product: CASSQDTGYNSPLHF.

The chain recombines TRBV5-1 with TRBJ2-7, with a possible D match to TRBD2 (6 bases). Germline lookup yields CDR1 SGHRS and CDR2 YFSETQ. This CDR3 is 19 amino acids long. Trimming stripped 4 bases from V and 5 bases from J, with 31 bases between. CDR3 DNA sequence: TGCGCCAGCAGCCCCCTCTGGAGGGTGGCGGCGAGGAGGTGGGACGAGCAGTACTTC. As protein: CASSPLWRVAARRWDEQYF.

As concerns this clone: The same CDR3 can be traced to other DNA sequences in this sample. The rearrangement links TRBV19 to TRBJ2-7; 11 bases match TRBD2. CDR3 length: 15 residues. The V gene end was trimmed by 2 bases and the J gene end by 2 bases; junction bases not matched to a gene: 2. The germline gives CDR1 LNHDA, CDR2 SQIVND (reference sequence). In DNA form, the CDR3 reads TGTGCCAGTAGTATACTAGCGGGAGGAACCTACGAGCAGTACTTC. This codes for CASSILAGGTYEQYF.